This TCR beta chain was obtained from a study of T cells after yellow fever vaccination. Germline lookup yields CDR1 MNHEY and CDR2 SVGAGI. The CDR3 spans 16 residues. V shed 11 bases, J shed 2 bases, and the junction held 10 bases outside the gene matches. Using its own MiXCR run on the 5' RACE reads, TCRdb lists one record per CDR3 protein. The table has a few hundred thousand distinct CDR3 sequences, 3% to 4.5% seen once. The chain joins TRBV6-5 to TRBJ2-3; TRBD2 matches at 13 bases. The receptor comes from a man aged 18 to 29 who received the YFV17D yellow fever vaccine. Sample: PBMCs, taken 5 days after the yellow fever booster vaccination. CDR3 region: CAVNRLAGGTTDTQYF. The DNA for the CDR3 is TGTGCCGTCAATAGACTAGCGGGGGGAACCACAGATACGCAGTATTTT.